Listed here is a single T cell receptor beta chain. The germline V gene encodes CDR1 MNHNS and CDR2 SASEGT. The CDR3 totals 12 residues. V shed 7 bases and J shed 1 base, with 7 bases lying between them. This sample is drawn from a study of technical replicates of blood from a handful of donors. Sequencing was performed with immunoSEQ multiplex PCR; in TCRdb, only in-frame clones are kept and a portion is missing. This sample carries tens of thousands of clones, around 94% of them seen once, and the ten largest clones take 0.26%. The sequence was collected from a human donor in good health. The sequencing input was T cells isolated from PBMCs. This chain joins TRBV6-1 and TRBJ1-1; unclear D gene. CDR3 sequence: CASTEGNTEAFF. CDR3 in DNA: TGTGCCAGCACAGAGGGGAACACTGAAGCTTTCTTT.